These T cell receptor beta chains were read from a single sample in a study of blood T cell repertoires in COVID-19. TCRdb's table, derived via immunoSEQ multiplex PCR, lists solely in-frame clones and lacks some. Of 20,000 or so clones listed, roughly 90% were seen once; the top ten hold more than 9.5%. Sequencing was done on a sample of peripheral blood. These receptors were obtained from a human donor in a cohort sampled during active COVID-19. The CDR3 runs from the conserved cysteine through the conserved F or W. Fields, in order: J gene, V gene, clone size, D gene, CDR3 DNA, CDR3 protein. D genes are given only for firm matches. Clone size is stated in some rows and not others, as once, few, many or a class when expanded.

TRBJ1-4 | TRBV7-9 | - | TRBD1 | TGTGCCAGCAGCTTGGGACAGGGGAAAGTTAATGAAAAACTGTTTTTT | CASSLGQGKVNEKLFF
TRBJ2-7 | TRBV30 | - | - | TGTGCCTGGAGCCCCTCTAGCGCCAACGAGCAGTACTTC | CAWSPSSANEQYF
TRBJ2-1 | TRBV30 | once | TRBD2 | TGTGCCTGGAGTGAAACTTGGACTAGCGGGGGGGCCAAGAATGAGCAGTTCTTC | CAWSETWTSGGAKNEQFF
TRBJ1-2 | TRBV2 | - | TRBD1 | TGTGCCAGCAACCCAGGGGGCAAATATGGCTACACCTTC | CASNPGGKYGYTF
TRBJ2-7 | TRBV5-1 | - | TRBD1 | TGCGCCAGCAGCTTTTCGGACAGGGTGTACGAGCAGTACTTC | CASSFSDRVYEQYF
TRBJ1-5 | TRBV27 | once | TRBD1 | TGTGCCAGCAGTCCGGGGACAGGCTATCAGCCCCAGCATTTT | CASSPGTGYQPQHF
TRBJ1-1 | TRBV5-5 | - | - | TGTGCCAGCAGCTTAGGAATCGGAGGGAGAATGAACACTGAAGCTTTCTTT | CASSLGIGGRMNTEAFF
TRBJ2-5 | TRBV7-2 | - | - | TGTGCCAGCAGCTTAGGAGAACTAAAGAAGACCCAGTACTTC | CASSLGELKKTQYF
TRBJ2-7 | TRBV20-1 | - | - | TGCAGTGCTAGTAGCGGACACGAGCAGTACTTC | CSASSGHEQYF
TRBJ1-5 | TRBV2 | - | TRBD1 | TGTGCCAGCAGTGAATGGGGACAGAACAATCAGCCCCAGCATTTT | CASSEWGQNNQPQHF
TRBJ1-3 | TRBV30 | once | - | TGTGCCTGGAGTCAGGGATACTCTGGAAACACCATATATTTT | CAWSQGYSGNTIYF
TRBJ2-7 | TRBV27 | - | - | TGTGCCAGCAGTTTATCCGGGGGGCGGTACGAGCAGTACTTC | CASSLSGGRYEQYF
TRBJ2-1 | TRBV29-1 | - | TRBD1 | TGCAGCGTTGGGACAGGGTCGGGGTACAATGAGCAGTTCTTC | CSVGTGSGYNEQFF
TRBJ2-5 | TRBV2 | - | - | TGTGCCAGCATAGGCAGGTCTAATGAGACCCAGTACTTC | CASIGRSNETQYF
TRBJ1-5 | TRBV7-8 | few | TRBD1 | TGTGCCAGCAGCTTCGAGGGACAGGCGAACCAGCCCCAGCATTTT | CASSFEGQANQPQHF
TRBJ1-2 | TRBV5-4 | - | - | TGTGCCAGCAGCTTGATGACAGACCTCTATGGCTACACCTTC | CASSLMTDLYGYTF
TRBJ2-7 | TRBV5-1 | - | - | TGCGCCAGCAGAGAGGTCCACTCCTACGAGCAGTACTTC | CASREVHSYEQYF
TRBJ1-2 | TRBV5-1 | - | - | TGCGCCAGCAGCCAGGGAGGAGGGAACTATGGCTACACCTTC | CASSQGGGNYGYTF
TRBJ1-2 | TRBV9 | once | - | TGTGCCAGCAGCGTAGAGGGCAGGGGTAACTATGGCTACACCTTC | CASSVEGRGNYGYTF
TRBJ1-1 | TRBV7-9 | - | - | TGTGCCAGCAGCTTAGCGCGGGGGTTTGAAGCTTTCTTT | CASSLARGFEAFF
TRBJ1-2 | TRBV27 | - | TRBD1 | TGTGCCAGCAGTTTCGACAGGGGATATGGCTACACCTTC | CASSFDRGYGYTF
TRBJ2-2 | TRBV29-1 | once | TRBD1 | TGCAGCGTTGAGGGACAGTCCGGGGAGCTGTTTTTT | CSVEGQSGELFF
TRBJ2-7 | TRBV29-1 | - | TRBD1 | TGCAGCGTTAGGACAGGACCCTACGAGCAGTACTTC | CSVRTGPYEQYF